The subject of this entry is one TCR beta chain. What it recognizes is unknown. This entry belongs to a study of shared clonotypes between healthy human individuals. The authors ran the assay at deep level. Using immunoSEQ multiplex PCR, the repertoire was profiled, and TCRdb retains in-frame clones only, with some absent. The repertoire holds some 2,500,000 clones, with about 90% as singletons. V lost 5 bases, J lost 0 bases, and 3 bases stayed unmatched. The germline gives CDR1 SGDLS, CDR2 YYNGEE. This CDR3 has 14 residues. Study results and limitations: Rarefaction exposed incomplete sorted-subset sequencing despite large depth. A limitation of the genetic and exposure-history diversity represented arose from few donors.

The chain links TRBV9 to TRBJ2-3, with 7 bases lining up with TRBD2. The sequence was obtained from a man aged 18 to 29 in good health. Some clones in this sample may be carry-over from other donors' samples. Sequenced input: naive CD4+ T cells from PBMCs. Subset reported: CD45RA+ positively selected. The chain's CDR3 is CASRTSLSTDTQYF. In nucleotides, the CDR3 is TGTGCCAGCAGGACTAGCTTGAGCACAGATACGCAGTATTTT.